This passage covers 23 T cell receptor beta chains from one sample sequenced in a study of cytomegalovirus exposure and HLA in healthy donors. Vbeta (60) and Jbeta (13) primers were used in the PCR. Clones were read by immunoSEQ multiplex PCR, and TCRdb kept only the in-frame ones, dropping some. The table includes some 190,000 clones, about three quarters detected once. Sequenced material: PBMCs. These receptors were obtained from a middle-aged woman in good health and CMV-seronegative.

CDR3 sequence reads: CASRIAGGQETQYF. The CDR3 coding sequence is TGTGCCAGCAGGATAGCGGGGGGACAAGAGACCCAGTACTTC. The rearrangement joins TRBV6-6 to TRBJ2-5, with TRBD2 matching over 10 bases. With V trimmed by 6 bases and J by 2 bases, 3 bases remained unmatched. CDR1 is MNHNY, CDR2 SVGAGI, per germline (reference sequence). The CDR3 runs 14 residues.

The V gene is TRBV9, the J gene TRBJ2-3, with 9 bases identical to TRBD2. The V and J ends lost 1 base and 3 bases, in that order; junction bases with no gene match: 6. Germline V gene data show CDR1 as SGDLS and CDR2 as YYNGEE. The CDR3 is 16 residues long. The chain's CDR3 is CASSVLAGFPTDTQYF. The CDR3 DNA reads TGTGCCAGCAGCGTACTAGCGGGATTTCCTACAGATACGCAGTATTTT.

The V gene is TRBV27, the J gene TRBJ1-6; 7 nucleotides line up with TRBD1. Trimming took 4 bases from V and 7 from J; bases not matched to a gene: 4. The CDR3 is 14 amino acids. The V gene's germline CDR1 is MNHEY and CDR2 SMNVEV (reference sequence). CDR3 sequence (DNA): TGTGCCAGCAGTTCCGGGACAGCAAATTCACCCCTCCACTTT. Its protein product is CASSSGTANSPLHF.

This clone occurred once. This chain uses TRBV7-2 with TRBJ1-5; D is unclear. Trimming pared 2 bases from V and 0 bases from J, leaving 8 bases between. This CDR3 has 15 residues. CDR1 SGHTA and CDR2 FQGNSA come from the germline V gene. The CDR3 nucleotides are TGTGCCAGCAGCTTATTTCCCTATAGCAATCAGCCCCAGCATTTT. It translates to CASSLFPYSNQPQHF.

The chain combines TRBV5-6 with TRBJ1-3; no clear D. V lost 1 base to trimming and J lost 9 bases, with 14 bases between them. This CDR3 is built from 14 residues. Germline values: CDR1 SGHDT, CDR2 YYEEEE. This CDR3 reads CASSLNLAVTTIYF. CDR3 nucleotide sequence: TGTGCCAGCAGCTTGAATCTAGCCGTAACCACCATATATTTT. Full variable domain (rest looked up from reference TRBV5-6 and TRBJ1-3): DAGVTQSPTHLIKTRGQQVTLRCSPKSGHDTVSWYQQALGQGPQFIFQYYEEEERQRGNFPDRFSGHQFPNYSSELNVNALLLGDSALYLCASSLNLAVTTIYFGEGSWLTVV.

DNA for the CDR3: TGTGCCAGCAGTTTCAAAGGCGGTTCCTACGAGCAGTACGTC. Residues: CASSFKGGSYEQYV. This chain connects TRBV27 to TRBJ2-7; D not certain. The CDR3 runs 14 residues. Between the trimmed V and J ends, which lost 3 bases and 1 base, there was a span of 10 bases. The V gene's germline CDR1 is MNHEY and CDR2 SMNVEV (reference sequence).

The chain has TRBV30 and TRBJ2-5, with TRBD2 matching over 14 bases. The end of the DNA is better explained by TRBJ2-7, so the J call may be wrong. The CDR3 spans 15 residues. Germline V lookup: CDR1 GTSNPN, CDR2 SVGIG (reference sequence). The CDR3 loop is CAWNRLAGGVYEQYF. In nucleotides, the CDR3 is TGTGCCTGGAACCGACTAGCGGGAGGGGTATACGAGCAGTACTTC.

This clone has a handful of counts. The gene calls are TRBV11-2 and TRBJ2-1, with unresolved D. The CDR3 contains 15 residues. The germline V gene encodes CDR1 SGHAT and CDR2 FQNNGV. Trimming took off 1 base at V and 4 bases at J, with 11 bases between the two ends. The CDR3 sequence is CASSLVTDAYNEQFF. DNA for the CDR3: TGTGCCAGCAGCTTAGTAACAGACGCATACAATGAGCAGTTCTTC.

On this clone: An end of the junction does not agree with germline; a read error may underlie this. CDR3 bases: TGTTCCAGCAGCTCCGAGGGGTCGTGGAGGGTAACCTCCTACGAGCAGTACTTC. Residues: CSSSSEGSWRVTSYEQYF. The chain carries TRBV7-9 and TRBJ2-7; D may be TRBD2 (6 bases). Germline V gives CDR1 SEHNR, CDR2 FQNEAQ (reference sequence). This CDR3 contains 18 residues.

This clone came up a few times. The chain is built from TRBV7-8 and TRBJ2-1; 9 bases are shared with TRBD1. Germline values: CDR1 SGHVS, CDR2 FQNEAQ. The CDR3 loop spans 16 amino acids. With 1 base clipped from V and 7 bases from J, the junction kept 8 bases outside the gene matches. DNA of the CDR3: TGTGCCAGCAGCTTAGTGGGGACAGGGACGGCAAATGAGCAGTTCTTC. Its protein product is CASSLVGTGTANEQFF. The entire variable domain, with the rest obtained from reference TRBV7-8 and TRBJ2-1, is as follows: GAGVSQSPRYKVAKRGQDVALRCDPISGHVSLFWYQQALGQGPEFLTYFQNEAQLDKSGLPSDRFFAERPEGSVSTLKIQRTQQEDSAVYLCASSLVGTGTANEQFFGPGTRLTVL.

The chain is built from TRBV11-3 and TRBJ2-3, with TRBD1 as a possible D gene (6 bases). V lost 5 bases and J 2 bases, leaving 14 bases between the germline ends. This CDR3 contains 15 residues. The V gene's germline CDR1 is SGHNT and CDR2 YENEEA. The CDR3: CASSPQGFITDTQYF. The CDR3 coding sequence is TGTGCCAGCAGCCCTCAGGGGTTCATCACAGATACGCAGTATTTT.

This sequence joins TRBV6-1 and TRBJ2-1; D not certain. Germline lookup yields CDR1 MNHNS and CDR2 SASEGT. The CDR3 loop spans 14 amino acids. V was clipped by 6 bases and J by 3 bases, with 12 bases between them. DNA of the CDR3: TGTGCCAGCAGGAGGCTTAACGTCTACAATGAGCAGTTCTTC. Protein product: CASRRLNVYNEQFF.

The CDR3 DNA sequence: TGTGCCAGCAGCTTAAGACCCATGACAGGGTCGGGTGAAAAACTGTTTTTT. Protein sequence: CASSLRPMTGSGEKLFF. This chain uses TRBV11-3 with TRBJ1-4, with 7 bases aligning to TRBD1. The CDR3 is 17 amino acids. Germline-derived CDR1 and CDR2 are SGHNT and YENEEA. V dropped 2 bases and J dropped 7; count of bases not matched to a gene: 13.

A single count supports this clone. The junction and the germline gene differ at one end; a read error may be behind it. The genes are TRBV9 and TRBJ1-2, with 7 positions matching TRBD1. Germline V gives CDR1 SGDLS, CDR2 YYNGEE. The CDR3 spans 15 residues. The CDR3 loop reads CASSVVAGGHYGYTF. The CDR3 DNA follows: TGTGCCAGCAGCGTAGTGGCAGGGGGTCACTACGGCTACACCTTC.

This rearrangement joins TRBV7-2 to TRBJ1-6; D is undetermined. The germline V and J ends were trimmed by 0 bases and 10 bases, with 10 bases remaining between them. CDR3 length equals 14 residues. CDR1 is SGHTA, CDR2 FQGNSA, per germline. The CDR3 loop is CASSLASGGSPLHF. The CDR3 nucleotides read TGTGCCAGCAGCTTAGCGTCCGGAGGGTCACCCCTCCACTTT.

The chain links TRBV21-1 to TRBJ1-2; TRBD1 reflects the table's D call only, with no check against the DNA. TRBV21-1 is shown as a pseudogene. The CDR3 covers 18 residues. The CDR3 region is CASSKVDAPGQHNYGYTF. The CDR3 nucleotides read TGTGCCAGCAGCAAAGTGGATGCACCGGGACAGCACAACTATGGCTACACCTTC.

V usage is TRBV27 and J usage is TRBJ2-7, with 8 bases lining up with TRBD2. Germline-derived CDR1 and CDR2 are MNHEY and SMNVEV (reference sequence). V dropped 0 bases and J dropped 5; count of bases not matched to a gene: 9. The CDR3 sequence is 16 residues long. The CDR3, as DNA: TGTGCCAGCAGTTTATCGCGGGGGGCGCCCCCCAACGAGCAGTACTTC. Amino acids: CASSLSRGAPPNEQYF.

This sequence joins TRBV6-5 and TRBJ2-5; D unclear. The DNA end is a closer match to TRBJ2-7, so the J assignment may be wrong. The CDR3 is 14 residues long. From germline, CDR1 is MNHEY and CDR2 SVGAGI. This chain's CDR3 is CASSPTTLPYEQYF. The CDR3 DNA reads as TGTGCCAGCAGCCCGACAACCTTACCTTACGAGCAGTACTTC.

The genes are TRBV2 and TRBJ1-1; possible D gene TRBD1, 5 bases. V was clipped by 4 bases and J by 1 base, with 7 bases between them. The germline gives CDR1 SNHLY, CDR2 FYNNEI. The CDR3 runs 13 residues. This CDR3 is CASSGQRNTEAFF. The CDR3 region has the DNA TGTGCCAGCAGTGGACAGAGGAACACTGAAGCTTTCTTT.

The chain couples TRBV5-6 to TRBJ2-1, with TRBD2 identical over 10 bases. Trimming removed 0 bases from V and 4 bases from J; junction bases left unmatched: 7. The CDR3 runs 17 residues. The germline V gene has CDR1 SGHDT and CDR2 YYEEEE. Here the CDR3 DNA reads TGTGCCAGCAGCTTGGTTTCCAGCGGGAGGGCTTACAATGAGCAGTTCTTC. This codes for CASSLVSSGRAYNEQFF.

V gene TRBV7-9 combines with J gene TRBJ1-1; TRBD1 might be the D (6 bases). CDR3 length equals 14 residues. Between the trimmed V and J ends, which lost 3 bases and 0 bases, there was a span of 8 bases. Germline lookup yields CDR1 SEHNR and CDR2 FQNEAQ (reference sequence). The CDR3 protein is CASSLWTVNTEAFF. DNA of the CDR3: TGTGCCAGCAGCTTGTGGACAGTGAACACTGAAGCTTTCTTT.

The chain carries TRBV18 and TRBJ1-2, with D tentatively TRBD1 (6 bases). The germline V and J ends were trimmed by 3 bases and 2 bases, with 7 bases remaining between them. Germline assignment: CDR1 KGHSH and CDR2 LQKENI. The CDR3 sequence is 13 residues long. For the CDR3, the DNA is TGTGCCAGCTCACCGGACAGCAACTATGGCTACACCTTC. Translation gives CASSPDSNYGYTF.

The chain carries TRBV6-6 and TRBJ2-2, with TRBD1 as a possible D gene (6 bases). V dropped 11 bases and J dropped 1 base, with 8 bases sitting between them. Germline loops: CDR1 MNHNY, CDR2 SVGAGI (reference sequence). The CDR3 spans 12 residues. CDR3: CAEGQNTGELFF. The CDR3 bases are TGTGCCGAGGGACAGAACACCGGGGAGCTGTTTTTT.